These 23 T cell receptor beta chains originate from one sample sequenced in a study of cytotoxic CD8 clonotypes in ibrutinib-treated CLL. Generated by immunoSEQ multiplex PCR, the TCRdb table keeps only in-frame clones and is missing some. The table has approximately 350,000 clones, 67% seen once. Material: PBMCs, obtained after 36 months of ibrutinib treatment. Source of these receptors: a human donor with chronic lymphocytic leukemia.

The chain carries TRBV18 and TRBJ2-2; D is possibly TRBD2 (6 bases). Germline CDR1 reads KGHSH; CDR2 reads LQKENI. This CDR3 region has 19 residues. Trimming left V 3 bases short and J 6 bases short, with 26 bases between. CDR3 coding DNA: TGTGCCAGCTCACCTCACTACGGGCGGGGTCCCCTATACGCCGGGGAGCTGTTTTTT. This sequence encodes CASSPHYGRGPLYAGELFF. The full variable domain, rest sourced from reference TRBV18 and TRBJ2-2, is NAGVMQNPRHLVRRRGQEARLRCSPMKGHSHVYWYRQLPEEGLKFMVYLQKENIIDESGMPKERFSAEFPKEGPSILRIQQVVRGDSAAYFCASSPHYGRGPLYAGELFFGEGSRLTVL.

The chain employs TRBV29-1 and TRBJ1-2, with D possibly matching TRBD1 (5 bases). Germline CDR1 is SQVTM and CDR2 is ANQGSEA. The CDR3 runs to 13 residues. Between the trimmed V and J ends, which lost 7 bases and 0 bases, there was a span of 12 bases. CDR3 protein: CSAWDGTNYGYTF. As DNA, the CDR3 is TGCAGCGCTTGGGACGGGACTAACTATGGCTACACCTTC.

This clone occurred once. This chain links TRBV5-8 with TRBJ1-5, with TRBD1 matching over 9 bases. Germline trimming cut 3 bases from V and 4 bases from J; bases unmatched to any gene: 11. The germline V gene has CDR1 SGHTS and CDR2 YDEGEE. The CDR3 sequence is 17 residues long. In DNA form, the CDR3 reads TGTGCCAGCAGCTGGAGGACAGGGGCCTCCCCAAATCAGCCCCAGCATTTT. This translates into CASSWRTGASPNQPQHF.

The chain is built from TRBV29-1 and TRBJ2-1; D gene uncertain. This CDR3 spans 10 amino acids. Between the trimmed V and J ends, which lost 4 bases and 9 bases, there was a span of 7 bases. Germline loops: CDR1 SQVTM, CDR2 ANQGSEA. The CDR3 DNA reads as TGCAGCGTTGGTGAGTTTGAGCAGTTCTTC. Its protein is CSVGEFEQFF.

The CDR3 sequence: CASSEQLAGGDEQFF. Written as DNA, the CDR3 is TGTGCCAGCAGCGAGCAACTAGCTGGAGGAGATGAGCAGTTCTTC. The rearrangement uses TRBV9 and TRBJ2-1, with D possibly being TRBD2 (6 bases). V lost 3 bases to trimming and J lost 8 bases, with 18 bases between them. CDR1 SGDLS and CDR2 YYNGEE come from the germline V gene. The CDR3 contains 15 residues. The whole variable domain, remainder taken from reference TRBV9 and TRBJ2-1, is DSGVTQTPKHLITATGQRVTLRCSPRSGDLSVYWYQQSLDQGLQFLIQYYNGEERAKGNILERFSAQQFPDLHSELNLSSLELGDSALYFCASSEQLAGGDEQFFGPGTRLTVL.

This sequence joins TRBV29-1 and TRBJ1-1; possible D gene TRBD1, 5 bases. The CDR3 totals 13 residues. With 4 bases removed from V and 1 base from J, the gap between germline ends came to 10 bases. CDR1 is SQVTM and CDR2 is ANQGSEA in the germline V gene. CDR3 loop: CSVGPGTNTEAFF. The CDR3 bases are TGCAGCGTTGGCCCGGGGACGAACACTGAAGCTTTCTTT.

The V gene is TRBV28, the J gene TRBJ2-7, with 13 bases that match TRBD2. CDR1 MDHEN and CDR2 SYDVKM come from the germline V gene. Trimming removed 8 bases from V and 3 bases from J; junction bases left unmatched: 10. The CDR3 is 16 amino acids. The CDR3 region has the DNA TGTGCCAGCGGTTGGCCGAGGACTAGCGGGAGCTACGAGCAGTACTTC. Residues: CASGWPRTSGSYEQYF.

V and J are TRBV30 and TRBJ2-3, with a possible D match to TRBD2 (6 bases). The CDR3 contains 16 residues. V lost 3 bases, J lost 1 base, and 17 bases lay in between. The V gene's germline CDR1 is GTSNPN and CDR2 SVGIG (reference sequence). CDR3 residues: CAWRFSGPSGTDTQYF. The CDR3 DNA reads as TGTGCCTGGAGGTTCTCGGGGCCTAGCGGCACAGATACGCAGTATTTT.

Here the CDR3 reads CASSYSLGKGDTQYF. CDR3 DNA sequence: TGTGCCAGCAGTTACTCCCTGGGTAAGGGAGATACGCAGTATTTT. V usage is TRBV6-5 and J usage is TRBJ2-3; D gene ambiguous. CDR3 length: 15 amino acids. Germline CDR1 reads MNHEY; CDR2 reads SVGAGI. V was cut by 0 bases and J by 5 bases, with 12 bases left in between.

This chain connects TRBV4-1 to TRBJ2-5; 8 bases map to TRBD2. V lost 3 bases and J lost 4; bases outside the gene matches: 4. Germline CDR1 is MGHRA and CDR2 is YSYEKL. CDR3 length: 14 residues. The CDR3 region has the DNA TGCGCCAGCAGCCAGGGGACTAGAGGAGAGACCCAGTACTTC. This codes for CASSQGTRGETQYF.

The chain is built from TRBV5-1 and TRBJ1-2, with D uncertain. This CDR3 is built from 14 residues. The V and J ends lost 1 base and 2 bases respectively, with 9 bases between them. The V gene's germline CDR1 is SGHRS and CDR2 YFSETQ. The CDR3 here is CASSLSHNNYGYTF. CDR3 DNA sequence: TGCGCCAGCAGCTTGAGTCATAACAACTATGGCTACACCTTC.

On this clone: At the DNA level, this CDR3 is encoded by other sequences in the same sample as well. The chain uses TRBV7-3 and TRBJ2-1, with D tentatively TRBD1 or TRBD2 (6 bases each). Trimming cost V 0 bases and J 4 bases, with 7 bases left between them. The germline gives CDR1 SGHTA, CDR2 FQGTGA. The CDR3 consists of 14 residues. CDR3 sequence: CASSLTGGYNEQFF. The DNA of the CDR3 is TGTGCCAGCAGCTTAACAGGGGGGTACAATGAGCAGTTCTTC.

The V and J genes are TRBV6-6 and TRBJ2-6, with TRBD1 as a possible D gene (5 bases). The CDR3 sequence is 15 residues long. V was pared by 4 bases and J by 3 bases, with 10 bases between. Germline CDR1 MNHNY, CDR2 SVGAGI (reference sequence). This CDR3 reads CASSFGASGANVLTF. CDR3 coding DNA: TGTGCCAGCAGTTTTGGGGCTAGTGGGGCCAACGTCCTGACTTTC.

This clone appeared a single time. The rearrangement links TRBV27 to TRBJ2-1; TRBD1 matches 9 bases. After removal of 9 bases from V and 3 bases from J, the junction contained 6 bases not matched to a gene. Per the germline V gene, CDR1 is MNHEY and CDR2 is SMNVEV (reference sequence). The length of the CDR3 is 14 residues. The CDR3 sequence is CASGQGKRYNEQFF. CDR3 nucleotide sequence: TGTGCCAGTGGACAGGGGAAACGCTACAATGAGCAGTTCTTC.

V and J are TRBV18 and TRBJ1-2; TRBD1 agrees at 7 bases. The junction had 10 bases not matched to a gene; V was cut back by 4 bases and J by 5 bases. Germline V CDR1 and CDR2: KGHSH, LQKENI. The length of the CDR3 is 15 residues. The CDR3 is CASSLKRDSHYGYTF. CDR3 in DNA: TGTGCCAGCTCACTAAAACGGGACAGCCATTATGGCTACACCTTC.

The chain recombines TRBV9 with TRBJ2-1, with D possibly TRBD2 on 5 matching bases. With 3 bases removed from V and 4 bases from J, the gap between germline ends came to 17 bases. The CDR3 sequence is 16 residues long. Germline CDR1 SGDLS, CDR2 YYNGEE. The CDR3 sequence: CASSARRRGAYNEQFF. Written as DNA, the CDR3 is TGTGCCAGCAGCGCTCGGAGACGGGGAGCTTACAATGAGCAGTTCTTC.

This chain joins TRBV15 and TRBJ2-3; perhaps TRBD1 as D (5 bases). V was pared by 3 bases and J by 1 base, with 8 bases between. This CDR3 region has 14 residues. In germline, CDR1 is LNHNV, CDR2 YYDKDF (reference sequence). The CDR3 nucleotides read TGTGCCACCAGCAGGCTAGGGGGCACAGATACGCAGTATTTT. It translates to CATSRLGGTDTQYF.

J is TRBJ2-7 and V is TRBV10-1, with 10 nucleotides matching TRBD1. V was pared by 8 bases and J by 4 bases, with 5 bases of the junction left unmatched. The CDR3 has 13 residues. CDR1 and CDR2 from the germline V gene are WNHNN and SYGVQD (reference sequence). The CDR3: CASGRTGGYEQYF. In nucleotides, the CDR3 is TGCGCCAGCGGGCGGACAGGGGGTTACGAGCAGTACTTC.

The V call is TRBV9, the J call TRBJ1-2, with D tentatively TRBD1 (6 bases). CDR1 and CDR2 (germline): SGDLS, YYNGEE. V was clipped by 7 bases and J by 8 bases, with 15 bases between them. The CDR3 loop spans 12 amino acids. The CDR3 here is CASGGRAEGYTF. Written as DNA, the CDR3 is TGTGCCAGCGGGGGCCGTGCCGAGGGCTACACCTTC.

The chain employs TRBV7-6 and TRBJ2-7, with 12 bases matching TRBD2. With V trimmed by 5 bases and J by 2 bases, 7 bases remained unmatched. Germline CDR1 and CDR2: SGHVS and FNYEAQ. This CDR3 comprises 16 residues. The DNA of the CDR3 is TGTGCCAGCAGCCCCCGACTAGCGGGAGTTACCTACGAGCAGTACTTC. This codes for CASSPRLAGVTYEQYF.

A single count supports this clone. The chain employs TRBV6-1 and TRBJ2-7; tentatively, D is TRBD2 (5 bases). CDR1 MNHNS and CDR2 SASEGT come from the germline V gene. CDR3 size: 15 residues. V lost 0 bases and J lost 3, with 12 bases in between. The CDR3 DNA sequence: TGTGCCAGCAGTGAAGCGGGTTACCGGGGCTACGAGCAGTACTTC. Protein product: CASSEAGYRGYEQYF.

This chain's CDR3 is CASSQETGSGARFGEAFF. The CDR3 DNA reads as TGCGCCAGCAGCCAGGAAACAGGGTCGGGCGCTCGCTTTGGTGAAGCTTTCTTT. The chain employs TRBV4-1 and TRBJ1-1; D perhaps matches TRBD1 (6 bases). The germline V gene has CDR1 MGHRA and CDR2 YSYEKL. Trimming pared 3 bases from V and 7 bases from J, leaving 27 bases between. There are 18 residues in the CDR3.

The genes are TRBV5-6 and TRBJ2-5; D ambiguous. This CDR3 spans 15 amino acids. The V end was cut by 0 bases, the J end by 3 bases, with 12 bases between. Germline CDR1 and CDR2: SGHDT and YYEEEE. The CDR3 DNA reads TGTGCCAGCAGCTTGGATTGGGGAAGTAAAGAGACCCAGTACTTC. It yields the protein CASSLDWGSKETQYF.